This paragraph reports one T cell receptor beta chain. This clonotype has a count of ten or more. No antigen is known for it. The sample holds no much larger clone one base away, and base qualities are not on file. The data were obtained in a study of patients with pleural tuberculosis (TCRdb year 2014). Sequenced on an Illumina Genome Analyzer IIx. TCRdb ran its own pipeline on the public reads, namely fastp trimming at Q25 and MiXCR clone calling, and kept in-frame beta chains. Every CDR3 protein is listed once, alongside the most common genes and DNA of its rows. The sample yields 45,000 to 55,000 distinct CDR3 sequences; under 8.5% were counted once. About 17% of the sample comes from the top ten. This receptor was obtained from a human donor with pleural tuberculosis.

The sequence in DNA is TGTGCCAGCAGTGAATTTCGTGTTACGCAGTATTTT. Its translation is CASSEFRVTQYF. The chain employs TRBV28 and TRBJ2-3, with the D gene too uncertain to name. Reading from cysteine to phenylalanine, the CDR3 counts 12 amino acids. CDR3 DNA is the only sequence kept; it has 36 bases, read in frame from the first base. The germline V gene yields MDHEN for CDR1 and SYDVKM for CDR2. The V end loses 5 bases and the J end loses 8 bases, and a stretch of 11 bases separates them.